Listed below are T cell receptor beta chains from one sample, sequenced in a study of regulatory T cells in long-lasting Graves disease. TCRdb processed the multiplex PCR reads anew with MiXCR; each CDR3 protein has one entry. Found here are approximately 350,000 distinct CDR3 sequences, roughly 10% of them singletons; the top ten hold approximately 17%. The same data also contributed to another study, on T cells in Graves' hyperthyroidism and ophthalmopathy.

Sequenced here: peripheral blood mononuclear cells (PBMCs), sampled at new diagnosis, from a patient treated with antithyroid drugs. Receptors originate from a woman between 18 and 29 years old with Graves disease. The CDR3 runs from the conserved cysteine through the conserved F or W. Each record gives: D gene, J gene, clone size, V gene, CDR3 protein, CDR3 DNA. The D gene is left open where the match is weak. The size of a clone is reported for some rows only, either as once, few or many, or as a class for expanded clones.

d_call: NA
j_call: TRBJ1-6
clone_size: many
v_call: TRBV3-1
cdr3_aa: CASSQVGGQRNSPLHF
cdr3_nt: TGTGCCAGCAGCCAGGTTGGGGGGCAACGTAATTCACCCCTCCACTTT

d_call: TRBD1
j_call: TRBJ1-2
clone_size: many
v_call: TRBV6-2/TRBV6-3
cdr3_aa: CASRRRDRGPGYTF
cdr3_nt: TGTGCCAGCAGGAGAAGGGACAGGGGGCCTGGCTACACCTTC

d_call: NA
j_call: TRBJ1-1
clone_size: many
v_call: TRBV30
cdr3_aa: CAWSRTEAFF
cdr3_nt: TGTGCCTGGAGTCGAACTGAAGCTTTCTTT

d_call: TRBD1
j_call: TRBJ2-1
clone_size: NA
v_call: TRBV7-9
cdr3_aa: CASSSMYRGVGNEQFF
cdr3_nt: TGTGCCAGCAGCTCGATGTACAGGGGGGTCGGCAATGAGCAGTTCTTC

d_call: NA
j_call: TRBJ2-2
clone_size: many
v_call: TRBV19
cdr3_aa: CASGSVPRRNTGELFF
cdr3_nt: TGTGCCAGTGGGAGCGTCCCTAGGAGGAACACCGGGGAGCTGTTTTTT

d_call: NA
j_call: TRBJ2-5
clone_size: many
v_call: TRBV18
cdr3_aa: CASSPGHNQETQYF
cdr3_nt: TGTGCCAGCTCACCGGGACACAACCAAGAGACCCAGTACTTC

d_call: TRBD1
j_call: TRBJ1-3
clone_size: many
v_call: TRBV9
cdr3_aa: CASSDRGSGNTIYF
cdr3_nt: TGTGCCAGCAGCGACAGGGGTTCTGGAAACACCATATATTTT

d_call: NA
j_call: TRBJ1-2
clone_size: many
v_call: TRBV19
cdr3_aa: CASSPLGVVNSHVYTF
cdr3_nt: TGTGCCAGTAGTCCTCTGGGGGTTGTGAACAGTCACGTCTACACCTTC

d_call: TRBD1
j_call: TRBJ2-2
clone_size: many
v_call: TRBV7-2
cdr3_aa: CASSFGTGNTGELFF
cdr3_nt: TGTGCCAGCAGCTTCGGGACAGGAAACACCGGGGAGCTGTTTTTT

d_call: TRBD1
j_call: TRBJ1-2
clone_size: NA
v_call: TRBV11-2
cdr3_aa: CASSRDRGLDGYTF
cdr3_nt: TGTGCCAGCAGCCGGGACAGGGGGCTTGATGGCTACACCTTC

d_call: NA
j_call: TRBJ2-7
clone_size: few
v_call: TRBV4-1
cdr3_aa: CASSQDRDGFYEQYF
cdr3_nt: TGCGCCAGCAGCCAAGACCGGGACGGATTCTACGAGCAGTACTTC

d_call: TRBD1
j_call: TRBJ2-1
clone_size: many
v_call: TRBV18
cdr3_aa: CASSQQGPYNEQFF
cdr3_nt: TGTGCCAGCTCACAACAGGGGCCCTACAATGAGCAGTTCTTC

d_call: NA
j_call: TRBJ2-7
clone_size: NA
v_call: TRBV20-1
cdr3_aa: CSAGSGAHEQYF
cdr3_nt: TGCAGCGCGGGGAGCGGCGCCCACGAGCAGTACTTC

d_call: NA
j_call: TRBJ2-4
clone_size: NA
v_call: TRBV10-2
cdr3_aa: CASSEGRVDIQYF
cdr3_nt: TGCGCCAGCAGTGAGGGTCGGGTCGACATTCAGTACTTC

d_call: NA
j_call: TRBJ2-5
clone_size: few
v_call: TRBV5-6
cdr3_aa: CASSPPQLAPARQETQYF
cdr3_nt: TGTGCCAGCAGCCCTCCCCAGTTAGCCCCGGCCAGACAAGAGACCCAGTACTTC

d_call: TRBD1
j_call: TRBJ2-3
clone_size: many
v_call: TRBV12-3/TRBV12-4
cdr3_aa: CASSFDRGTQYF
cdr3_nt: TGTGCCAGCAGCTTCGACAGGGGTACGCAGTATTTT

d_call: NA
j_call: TRBJ1-4
clone_size: many
v_call: TRBV7-9
cdr3_aa: CASSFYQGREKLFF
cdr3_nt: TGTGCCAGCAGCTTCTATCAGGGGAGAGAAAAACTGTTTTTT

d_call: NA
j_call: TRBJ1-6
clone_size: few
v_call: TRBV15
cdr3_aa: CATSIYKDSPLHF
cdr3_nt: TGTGCCACCAGCATCTATAAGGATTCACCCCTCCACTTT

d_call: TRBD2
j_call: TRBJ2-1
clone_size: NA
v_call: TRBV6-1
cdr3_aa: CASNPTSGPYNEQFF
cdr3_nt: TGTGCCAGCAATCCTACTAGCGGACCCTACAATGAGCAGTTCTTC

d_call: NA
j_call: TRBJ2-1
clone_size: NA
v_call: TRBV5-4
cdr3_aa: CASSFGTRGANEQFF
cdr3_nt: TGTGCCAGCAGCTTCGGGACTCGTGGGGCCAATGAGCAGTTCTTC

d_call: TRBD1
j_call: TRBJ2-1
clone_size: NA
v_call: TRBV20-1
cdr3_aa: CSASWGQGLQEQFF
cdr3_nt: TGCAGTGCTAGCTGGGGACAGGGACTCCAAGAGCAGTTCTTC

d_call: NA
j_call: TRBJ2-1
clone_size: many
v_call: TRBV27
cdr3_aa: CASSPDLTGNEQFF
cdr3_nt: TGTGCCAGCAGTCCCGACCTCACCGGCAATGAGCAGTTCTTC

d_call: NA
j_call: TRBJ2-1
clone_size: NA
v_call: TRBV4-2
cdr3_aa: CASSQPYHSYNEQFF
cdr3_nt: TGTGCCAGCAGCCAACCCTATCACTCCTACAATGAGCAGTTCTTC

d_call: TRBD1
j_call: TRBJ2-1
clone_size: NA
v_call: TRBV5-5
cdr3_aa: CASSRKTGTVPFGNEQFF
cdr3_nt: TGTGCCAGCAGCAGAAAGACCGGGACAGTCCCGTTCGGGAATGAGCAGTTCTTC

d_call: NA
j_call: TRBJ2-7
clone_size: many
v_call: TRBV6-5
cdr3_aa: CASSSLRGIYEQYF
cdr3_nt: TGTGCCAGCAGTTCCCTACGCGGGATCTACGAGCAGTACTTC

d_call: TRBD1
j_call: TRBJ2-1
clone_size: many
v_call: TRBV10-3
cdr3_aa: CAISETDREGEFF
cdr3_nt: TGTGCCATCAGTGAGACCGACAGGGAAGGGGAGTTCTTC

d_call: NA
j_call: TRBJ2-3
clone_size: many
v_call: TRBV5-6
cdr3_aa: CASSFPIVTDTQYF
cdr3_nt: TGTGCCAGCAGCTTTCCAATCGTCACAGATACGCAGTATTTT

d_call: TRBD2
j_call: TRBJ2-2
clone_size: many
v_call: TRBV19
cdr3_aa: CASSIVGRGAGELFF
cdr3_nt: TGTGCCAGTAGTATAGTGGGTCGGGGGGCCGGGGAGCTGTTTTTT

d_call: TRBD2
j_call: TRBJ2-7
clone_size: NA
v_call: TRBV11-2
cdr3_aa: CASSLVMAGGEQYF
cdr3_nt: TGTGCCAGCAGCTTAGTCATGGCGGGGGGGGAGCAGTACTTC

d_call: TRBD1
j_call: TRBJ1-1
clone_size: few
v_call: TRBV19
cdr3_aa: CASSGRTGNTEAFF
cdr3_nt: TGTGCCAGTAGTGGACGGACAGGGAACACTGAAGCTTTCTTT

d_call: TRBD1
j_call: TRBJ1-1
clone_size: few
v_call: TRBV7-2
cdr3_aa: CASSQTRDRANTEAFF
cdr3_nt: TGTGCCAGCAGTCAAACCCGGGACAGGGCGAACACTGAAGCTTTCTTT

d_call: NA
j_call: TRBJ2-5
clone_size: few
v_call: TRBV4-1
cdr3_aa: CASSPLGGRAQYF
cdr3_nt: TGCGCCAGCAGCCCCTTAGGAGGAAGGGCCCAGTACTTC

d_call: TRBD2
j_call: TRBJ2-5
clone_size: NA
v_call: TRBV27
cdr3_aa: CASSSRLAGGQETQYF
cdr3_nt: TGTGCCAGCAGTTCTAGACTAGCGGGGGGGCAAGAGACCCAGTACTTC

d_call: NA
j_call: TRBJ2-1
clone_size: many
v_call: TRBV20-1
cdr3_aa: CSAAPSGANNEQFF
cdr3_nt: TGCAGTGCTGCACCTAGTGGGGCAAACAATGAGCAGTTCTTC

d_call: TRBD1
j_call: TRBJ2-7
clone_size: NA
v_call: TRBV29-1
cdr3_aa: CSVRQGGNEQYF
cdr3_nt: TGCAGCGTAAGACAGGGTGGGAACGAGCAGTACTTC

d_call: NA
j_call: TRBJ1-1
clone_size: many
v_call: TRBV4-3
cdr3_aa: CASSQAAGALNTEAFF
cdr3_nt: TGCGCCAGCAGCCAAGCAGCAGGGGCCTTGAACACTGAAGCTTTCTTT

d_call: NA
j_call: TRBJ1-4
clone_size: few
v_call: TRBV29-1
cdr3_aa: CSARSTTNEKLFF
cdr3_nt: TGCAGCGCCAGGAGTACAACTAATGAAAAACTGTTTTTT